The 14 T cell receptor beta chains reported below all come from one sample, sequenced in a study of technical replicates of blood from a handful of donors. Measured with immunoSEQ multiplex PCR; TCRdb has only the in-frame clones, and not every one. The table records 65,000 to 90,000 clones, 85% to 95% of them present only once. The sequencing sample was made of PBMCs. The receptors stem from a human donor in good health. Some clones in this sample may be carry-over from other donors' samples.

The chain employs TRBV5-4 and TRBJ2-7; D call uncertain. Per the germline V gene, CDR1 is SGHNT and CDR2 is YYREEE (reference sequence). This CDR3 region has 12 residues. The germline V and J ends were trimmed by 4 bases and 0 bases, with 5 bases remaining between them. CDR3 nucleotide sequence: TGTGCCAGCAGCCCTAGCTCCTACGAGCAGTACTTC. Translated, it gives CASSPSSYEQYF.

This rearrangement joins TRBV5-4 to TRBJ2-1; 7 bases map to TRBD1. CDR1 and CDR2 from the germline V gene are SGHNT and YYREEE (reference sequence). The length of the CDR3 is 15 residues. V lost 5 bases to trimming and J lost 5 bases; unmatched junction nucleotides: 10. The CDR3 reads CASRAGTAKNNEQFF. CDR3 bases: TGTGCCAGCAGAGCCGGGACAGCAAAGAACAATGAGCAGTTCTTC.

This chain connects TRBV5-1 to TRBJ2-3; TRBD2 matches 10 bases. The CDR3 covers 16 residues. Trimming took 2 bases from V and 6 from J; bases not matched to a gene: 9. Germline V lookup: CDR1 SGHRS, CDR2 YFSETQ. The CDR3 bases are TGCGCCAGCAGCTTAGAAGCAGCGGGGGGGTCTGATACGCAGTATTTT. It encodes CASSLEAAGGSDTQYF. The full variable domain, its missing parts supplied by reference TRBV5-1 and TRBJ2-3, is KAGVTQTPRYLIKTRGQQVTLSCSPISGHRSVSWYQQTPGQGLQFLFEYFSETQRNKGNFPGRFSGRQFSNSRSEMNVSTLELGDSALYLCASSLEAAGGSDTQYFGPGTRLTVL.

V and J are TRBV6-6 and TRBJ1-2, with 10 bases identical to TRBD1. With 8 bases clipped from V and 5 bases from J, the junction kept 5 bases outside the gene matches. This CDR3 region has 13 residues. Germline lookup yields CDR1 MNHNY and CDR2 SVGAGI (reference sequence). In DNA, the CDR3 is TGTGCCAGCCGGGGGACAGGGGAATATGGCTACACCTTC. Translating gives CASRGTGEYGYTF.

CDR3 in amino acids: CATYSRTSGNTIYF. In DNA form, the CDR3 reads TGTGCAACTTACTCACGAACCTCTGGAAACACCATATATTTT. This chain connects TRBV30 to TRBJ1-3; no definite D call. CDR3 size: 14 residues. Germline assignment: CDR1 GTSNPN and CDR2 SVGIG (reference sequence).

This clone was counted a single time. The genes are TRBV5-4 and TRBJ2-1; no definite D call. CDR3 length: 15 amino acids. From germline, CDR1 is SGHNT and CDR2 YYREEE (reference sequence). V dropped 4 bases and J dropped 6 bases, with 17 bases sitting between them. The CDR3 nucleotides are TGTGCCAGCAGCCTGCCGAGCAGGAACCTCAATGAGCAGTTCTTC. It yields the protein CASSLPSRNLNEQFF.

The J gene is TRBJ1-1, the V gene TRBV19; the D gene is possibly TRBD1 (6 bases). In germline, CDR1 is LNHDA, CDR2 SQIVND (reference sequence). The CDR3 totals 13 residues. V was clipped by 6 bases and J by 6 bases, with 14 bases between them. The CDR3, as DNA: TGTGCCAGTAGGGCCCGGGGGGGCTCTGAAGCTTTCTTT. It is translated as CASRARGGSEAFF.

The chain recombines TRBV7-9 with TRBJ2-7, with TRBD2 identical over 7 bases. CDR3 length: 12 amino acids. The germline CDR1 and CDR2 sequences are SEHNR and FQNEAQ (reference sequence). V gave up 6 bases and J gave up 8 bases; unmatched junction bases: 7. The CDR3 here is CASRPMGGQQYF. CDR3 coding DNA: TGTGCCAGCAGACCAATGGGAGGGCAGCAGTACTTC.

The chain joins TRBV6-1 to TRBJ2-4; D gene ambiguous. The CDR3 totals 15 residues. The germline CDR1 and CDR2 sequences are MNHNS and SASEGT. V lost 1 base and J lost 0, with 7 bases in between. CDR3 sequence (DNA): TGTGCCAGCAGTGAAGTTGGGCTAGCCAAAAACATTCAGTACTTC. This encodes CASSEVGLAKNIQYF.

The rearrangement joins TRBV27 to TRBJ2-3; TRBD2 matches at 13 bases. The CDR3 is made up of 17 amino acids. Germline values: CDR1 MNHEY, CDR2 SMNVEV (reference sequence). The trim removed 5 bases at V and 3 bases at J, leaving 8 bases unmatched. The CDR3 DNA reads TGTGCCAGCAGTCGCCGGACTAGCGGGAGTGTGACAGATACGCAGTATTTT. It encodes CASSRRTSGSVTDTQYF.

CDR3 DNA: TGTGCCAGCAGCCCCCGGACAGGCCTTAGCACAGATACGCAGTATTTT. Encoded protein: CASSPRTGLSTDTQYF. J is TRBJ2-3 and V is TRBV7-3; TRBD1 matches 7 bases. Germline V CDR1 and CDR2: SGHTA, FQGTGA. Trimming at V came to 5 bases and at J to 0 bases, leaving 8 bases not matched to a gene. The CDR3 length is 16 residues. The full variable domain, its missing parts supplied by reference TRBV7-3 and TRBJ2-3, is GAGVSQTPSNKVTEKGKYVELRCDPISGHTALYWYRQSLGQGPEFLIYFQGTGAADDSGLPNDRFFAVRPEGSVSTLKIQRTERGDSAVYLCASSPRTGLSTDTQYFGPGTRLTVL.

The chain is built from TRBV19 and TRBJ1-5; tentative D call: TRBD1 (5 bases). The CDR3 sequence is 17 residues long. Trimming removed 3 bases at V and 0 bases at J, with 15 bases between. The germline V gene encodes CDR1 LNHDA and CDR2 SQIVND (reference sequence). The CDR3 sequence: CASSIFSQGLSNQPQHF. As DNA, the CDR3 is TGTGCCAGTAGTATCTTCAGCCAGGGACTTAGCAATCAGCCCCAGCATTTT.

This chain joins TRBV7-9 and TRBJ1-1, with D perhaps matching TRBD1 (6 bases). With 8 bases removed from V and 10 bases from J, the gap between germline ends came to 14 bases. This CDR3 has 11 amino acids. Germline V gives CDR1 SEHNR, CDR2 FQNEAQ (reference sequence). CDR3 region: CASHREGGAFF. The CDR3 bases are TGTGCCAGCCACAGGGAAGGGGGAGCTTTCTTT.

This clone was observed a single time. This chain uses TRBV5-6 with TRBJ1-2, with D maybe TRBD1 (5 bases). Germline CDR1 and CDR2: SGHDT and YYEEEE. Trimming cost V 2 bases and J 1 base, with 9 bases left between them. This CDR3 is built from 14 residues. The chain's CDR3 is CASSFPDSNYGYTF. CDR3 DNA sequence: TGTGCCAGCAGCTTCCCCGACAGTAACTATGGCTACACCTTC.